This T cell receptor (beta chain) emerged from a study of cytomegalovirus exposure and HLA in healthy donors. V gave up 4 bases and J gave up 7 bases, with 13 bases separating them. The CDR3 is 13 residues long. Looked up from germline, CDR1 is KGHSH and CDR2 is LQKENI. The PCR ran on 60 Vbeta and 13 Jbeta primers. The assay was immunoSEQ multiplex PCR, and TCRdb's table has in-frame clones only and misses some. The sample has 55,000 to 85,000 clones, and its top ten clones hold 1.5% to 2%. V is TRBV18 and J is TRBJ1-1; maybe TRBD1 (5 bases). Material for sequencing was PBMCs. This TCR was recovered from a woman aged 25-40 years in good health and CMV-seronegative. CDR3 sequence reads: CASSLGTADEAFF. The DNA of the CDR3 is TGTGCCAGCTCACTCGGGACTGCCGATGAAGCTTTCTTT.